The 22 T cell receptor beta chains presented below share a single source sample, sequenced in a study of T cells in Graves' hyperthyroidism and ophthalmopathy. Amplified regions were TCR beta CDR3 sequences from RNA transcripts. The HTBI primer set drove a first-round RT-PCR of the TCR CDR3. TCRdb independently ran MiXCR on the multiplex PCR reads; one entry per CDR3 protein. Of about 290,000 distinct CDR3 sequences listed, approximately 14% are singletons. The specimen was blood. These receptors were collected from a woman between 40 and 50 years old with Graves' hyperthyroidism.

With regard to this clonotype: One junction end disagrees with the germline gene, perhaps due to a read error. The rearrangement links TRBV7-9 to TRBJ2-7; 10 nucleotides match TRBD2. Germline V gene lookup returns CDR1 SEHNR and CDR2 FQNEAQ (reference sequence). The CDR3 covers 16 residues. In DNA form, the CDR3 reads TGTGCCAGCAGCCTAGCGGGAGCCTTAAGCTCCTACGAGCAGTACTTC. Residues: CASSLAGALSSYEQYF.

The sample holds many counts of this clonotype. The chain combines TRBV10-3 with TRBJ2-3; 7 bases map to TRBD1. Germline assignment: CDR1 ENHRY and CDR2 SYGVKD. With 10 bases clipped from V and 0 bases from J, the junction kept 7 bases outside the gene matches. This CDR3 contains 14 residues. CDR3 DNA: TGTGCCACCAGACAGGGAACTAGCACAGATACGCAGTATTTT. Residues: CATRQGTSTDTQYF.

This clonotype came up many times. The genes are TRBV19 and TRBJ1-5; weak D call: TRBD1 (5 bases). Per the germline V gene, CDR1 is LNHDA and CDR2 is SQIVND (reference sequence). The V and J ends lost 4 bases and 3 bases respectively, with 13 bases between them. This CDR3 has 15 residues. CDR3 sequence reads: CASSTSWGYNQPQHF. The CDR3 DNA reads TGTGCCAGTAGTACCTCGTGGGGGTACAATCAGCCCCAGCATTTT.

This clonotype was seen more than once but under ten times. This chain uses TRBV2 with TRBJ2-4; D ambiguous. CDR1 is SNHLY, CDR2 FYNNEI, per germline. CDR3 length: 13 residues. Trimming removed 6 bases at V and 0 bases at J, with 6 bases between. The CDR3, as DNA: TGTGCCAGCAGGGGATTAGCCAAAAACATTCAGTACTTC. Translation: CASRGLAKNIQYF. Drawing the rest from reference TRBV2 and TRBJ2-4, the complete variable domain is EPEVTQTPSHQVTQMGQEVILRCVPISNHLYFYWYRQILGQKVEFLVSFYNNEISEKSEIFDDQFSVERPDGSNFTLKIRSTKLEDSAMYFCASRGLAKNIQYFGAGTRLSVL.

The chain recombines TRBV12-3 or TRBV12-4 with TRBJ1-1; tentatively, D is TRBD1 (6 bases). CDR3 size: 14 residues. Trimming removed 8 bases from V and 2 bases from J, with 15 bases in between. The CDR3 sequence: CASSGGRGNTEAFF. CDR3 bases: TGTGCCAGCTCTGGGGGCCGGGGAAACACTGAAGCTTTCTTT.

In this sample, this clonotype turned up a few times. V is TRBV18 and J is TRBJ2-5, with TRBD1 matching over 8 bases. From germline, CDR1 is KGHSH and CDR2 LQKENI. Losses at the gene ends were 5 bases for V and 4 bases for J; bases not matched to a gene: 9. There are 15 residues in the CDR3. The DNA for the CDR3 is TGTGCCAGCTCAGACCGACAGGGGACAGGAGAGACCCAGTACTTC. Translation gives CASSDRQGTGETQYF.

This clonotype showed up many times. Here the CDR3 DNA reads TGTGCCAGCAGCCCGCAGCCCATGAATACGCAGTATTTT. The encoded protein is CASSPQPMNTQYF. J is TRBJ2-3 and V is TRBV7-3, with D unclear. The CDR3 extends over 13 amino acids. V shed 5 bases and J shed 7 bases, with 13 bases lying between them. CDR1 SGHTA and CDR2 FQGTGA come from the germline V gene. Supplemented by reference TRBV7-3 and TRBJ2-3, the full variable domain reads GAGVSQTPSNKVTEKGKYVELRCDPISGHTALYWYRQSLGQGPEFLIYFQGTGAADDSGLPNDRFFAVRPEGSVSTLKIQRTERGDSAVYLCASSPQPMNTQYFGPGTRLTVL.

Ten or more counts support this clonotype. The V and J genes are TRBV7-2 and TRBJ2-4; 11 bases match TRBD1. Germline V CDR1 and CDR2: SGHTA, FQGNSA. CDR3 length: 14 residues. Germline trimming cut 4 bases from V and 9 bases from J; bases unmatched to any gene: 5. CDR3 in amino acids: CASSWRTGGGIQYF. The DNA of the CDR3 is TGTGCCAGCAGCTGGAGGACAGGGGGCGGCATTCAGTACTTC.

This clonotype was counted only a few times. The chain links TRBV29-1 to TRBJ2-1; D is tentatively TRBD1 or TRBD2 (5 bases each). The V and J ends lost 4 bases and 7 bases respectively, with 20 bases between them. Germline-derived CDR1 and CDR2 are SQVTM and ANQGSEA. The length of the CDR3 is 15 residues. CDR3 bases: TGCAGCGTTGTATACCGGGACCCTTTGATGAATGAGCAGTTCTTC. Protein: CSVVYRDPLMNEQFF.

The chain recombines TRBV7-2 with TRBJ1-4, with 10 bases matching TRBD1. V lost 5 bases to trimming and J lost 7 bases; unmatched junction nucleotides: 7. Germline V gene lookup returns CDR1 SGHTA and CDR2 FQGNSA. This CDR3 is built from 15 residues. CDR3 region: CASSARTGGSEKLFF. The CDR3 coding sequence is TGTGCCAGCAGCGCCAGGACAGGGGGAAGTGAAAAACTGTTTTTT.

This clonotype has a count of ten or more. The chain uses TRBV3-1 and TRBJ1-1; D is unresolved. The length of the CDR3 is 12 residues. V lost 3 bases and J 3 bases, leaving 5 bases between the germline ends. Per germline, CDR1 LGHDT and CDR2 YNNKEL (reference sequence). The CDR3 is CASSHPDTEAFF. In DNA form, the CDR3 reads TGTGCCAGCAGCCATCCGGACACTGAAGCTTTCTTT.

The chain has TRBV10-3 and TRBJ2-2; 9 nucleotides line up with TRBD1. CDR3 length: 13 amino acids. The germline CDR1 and CDR2 sequences are ENHRY and SYGVKD. Unmatched junction bases numbered 7, after V lost 10 bases and J lost 7 bases. CDR3 nucleotides: TGTGCCACCAGCGGGACAGGGTTCGGGGAGCTGTTTTTT. Translated, it gives CATSGTGFGELFF.

This clonotype has only a few counts. J is TRBJ1-2 and V is TRBV4-1, with D possibly being TRBD1 (6 bases). The germline V gene has CDR1 MGHRA and CDR2 YSYEKL. V dropped 0 bases and J dropped 9 bases, with 17 bases sitting between them. The CDR3 has 15 residues. The DNA for the CDR3 is TGCGCCAGCAGCCAAGATAGTGCAGGGGACTCTAGCTACACCTTC. This gives the protein CASSQDSAGDSSYTF.

This clonotype turned up a few times. This chain links TRBV20-1 with TRBJ2-7; D possibly uses TRBD1 or TRBD2 (5 bases each). V was clipped by 0 bases and J by 3 bases, with 6 bases between them. The CDR3 is 12 amino acids. The germline V gene has CDR1 DFQATT and CDR2 SNEGSKA (reference sequence). The DNA for the CDR3 is TGCAGTGCTAGAGATGGGGGCTACGAGCAGTACTTC. Translated, it gives CSARDGGYEQYF.

The rearrangement uses TRBV27 and TRBJ1-5; possible D gene TRBD1, 6 bases. In germline, CDR1 is MNHEY, CDR2 SMNVEV (reference sequence). The CDR3 is made up of 15 amino acids. Trimming pared 2 bases from V and 7 bases from J, leaving 15 bases between. In DNA, the CDR3 is TGTGCCAGCAGTTTAACGCCGGGGGCCGGACAGCCCCAGCATTTT. Its translation is CASSLTPGAGQPQHF.

Many counts were recorded for this clonotype. V usage is TRBV24-1 and J usage is TRBJ2-1, with TRBD2 matching over 14 bases. V shed 4 bases and J 12 bases; nucleotides not matched to a gene: 7. The CDR3 extends over 15 amino acids. Germline-derived CDR1 and CDR2 are KGHDR and SFDVKD. CDR3 bases: TGTGCCACCAGTGACCCGGGGACTAGCGGGAGAAGGCAGTTCTTC. Protein product: CATSDPGTSGRRQFF.

This sequence joins TRBV24-1 and TRBJ2-6; weak D call: TRBD2 (5 bases). Trimming shortened V by 3 bases and J by 3 bases, and 14 bases separated the two germline ends. This CDR3 is 17 amino acids long. CDR1 is KGHDR, CDR2 SFDVKD, per germline. In DNA, the CDR3 is TGTGCCACCAGTGATCCCCACGGCGGGTATGGGGCCAACGTCCTGACTTTC. Protein product: CATSDPHGGYGANVLTF.

This clonotype was observed many times. The rearrangement joins TRBV2 to TRBJ1-2, with 7 bases matching TRBD1. V dropped 6 bases and J dropped 4; count of bases not matched to a gene: 11. The CDR3 consists of 15 residues. The germline CDR1 and CDR2 sequences are SNHLY and FYNNEI. This CDR3 reads CASSLSFGDSYGYTF. CDR3 nucleotide sequence: TGTGCCAGCAGCCTTTCCTTTGGGGACAGCTATGGCTACACCTTC. The full variable domain, rest sourced from reference TRBV2 and TRBJ1-2, is EPEVTQTPSHQVTQMGQEVILRCVPISNHLYFYWYRQILGQKVEFLVSFYNNEISEKSEIFDDQFSVERPDGSNFTLKIRSTKLEDSAMYFCASSLSFGDSYGYTFGSGTRLTVV.

This clonotype was counted ten times or more. The chain uses TRBV7-9 and TRBJ2-5; D unclear. This CDR3 contains 13 residues. The ends were cut back, 5 bases at V and 7 bases at J, with 14 bases in the middle. Germline V gene data show CDR1 as SEHNR and CDR2 as FQNEAQ (reference sequence). DNA of the CDR3: TGTGCCAGCAGCCGACCCACTCCAGGGACCCAGTACTTC. Its protein is CASSRPTPGTQYF.

This clonotype appeared a few times. This sequence joins TRBV24-1 and TRBJ2-3; 7 bases align to TRBD2. CDR3 length: 15 amino acids. The V gene's germline CDR1 is KGHDR and CDR2 SFDVKD. Trimming took 5 bases from V and 9 from J; bases not matched to a gene: 13. CDR3 nucleotide sequence: TGTGCCACCAGTGGAAGCCCCTATCGGGAGGAGACGCAGTATTTT. Amino acid sequence: CATSGSPYREETQYF.

This clonotype came up many times. V and J are TRBV6-1 and TRBJ2-1; 8 bases match TRBD2. The germline CDR1 and CDR2 sequences are MNHNS and SASEGT. The CDR3 loop spans 13 amino acids. The V and J ends lost 7 bases and 4 bases, in that order; junction bases with no gene match: 3. The CDR3 is CASTGGGYNEQFF. CDR3 in DNA: TGTGCCAGCACCGGGGGGGGGTACAATGAGCAGTTCTTC.

This clonotype occurred a few times. The chain is built from TRBV7-9 and TRBJ2-2, with no clear D. The CDR3 consists of 15 residues. Per the germline V gene, CDR1 is SEHNR and CDR2 is FQNEAQ (reference sequence). Trimming cost V 1 base and J 8 bases, with 14 bases left between them. The CDR3 nucleotides read TGTGCCAGCAGCTTAGACAGCCCTCGTTCTGGGGAGCTGTTTTTT. Residues: CASSLDSPRSGELFF.